This TCR beta chain was profiled in a study of post-analysis software for immune sequencing data. General observations from the study: Five or six TRBV segments, TRBV5-6, TRBV5-1 and TRBV20-1 among them, were found more frequent in patients than controls. Relative to controls, patients with multiple sclerosis showed significantly lower normalized Chao1 diversity.

This CDR3 contains 14 residues. Deletions cut 7 bases from V and 6 bases from J, with 15 bases between. The germline V gene has CDR1 KGHDR and CDR2 SFDVKD. Regarding this clonotype: Antigen specificity is unknown.

Unique molecular identifiers tagged the TCR beta cDNA libraries. T cells, roughly 0.9 to 11 million of them, yielded hundreds of thousands of cDNA molecules. TCRdb independently ran MiXCR on the PCR reads; one entry per CDR3 protein. This sample yields 650,000 to 850,000 distinct CDR3 sequences, of which under 70% are seen a single time; 4% to 5.5% belongs to the top ten. The TCR was taken from a girl aged 10-17 years with multiple sclerosis. Sequenced sample: blood. The J gene is TRBJ2-1, the V gene TRBV24-1; D assignment may be TRBD1 or TRBD2 (5 bases each). The CDR3 bases are TGTGCCACCAGCTCCGGGACCCCCGTCAATGAGCAGTTCTTC. Translated: CATSSGTPVNEQFF.